The T cell receptor beta chain under discussion was sequenced for a study of shared clonotypes between healthy human individuals. The germline V gene has CDR1 ENHRY and CDR2 SYGVKD. After removal of 8 bases from V and 1 base from J, the junction contained 9 bases not matched to a gene. The CDR3 is 15 residues long. This table comes from immunoSEQ multiplex PCR, and its TCRdb copy is limited to in-frame clones, with some not included. The sample has 850,000 to 1,200,000 clones, 65% to 80% seen once. What was sequenced was memory CD4+ T cells sorted from blood. The subset was: CD45RA-negative fraction. The genes are TRBV10-3 and TRBJ1-1; 8 nucleotides agree with TRBD1. This TCR came from a man younger than 30 in good health. CDR3 amino acids: CAIVAGGTGNTEAFF. For the CDR3, the DNA is TGTGCCATCGTCGCTGGCGGGACAGGGAACACTGAAGCTTTCTTT.